This is a list of T cell receptor beta chains from one sample in a study of cytomegalovirus exposure and HLA in healthy donors. Here immunoSEQ multiplex PCR was the method, and the copy in TCRdb shows in-frame clones only, minus some. The sample holds 150,000 to 200,000 clones, approximately 80% seen once. Sequences were obtained from PBMCs. The receptors derive from a man aged 60 to 69 in good health and CMV-seronegative. CDR3s include the opening cysteine and the closing phenylalanine or tryptophan. A D gene is named only where the DNA matches it firmly. Size is stated for part of the rows, as once, few or many counts, or as a class when the clone is expanded.

>NA|TRBJ1-5|TRBV7-9|TRBD1
TGTGCCAGCAGCTTAGCGGTTTTCGGGGACAGAAGCAATCAGCCCCAGCATTTT
CASSLAVFGDRSNQPQHF
>NA|TRBJ2-1|TRBV5-4|NA
TGTGCCAGCAGCTTGGTGAGGGGGTCGCGCAGCTCCTACAATGAGCAGTTCTTC
CASSLVRGSRSSYNEQFF
>NA|TRBJ1-5|TRBV6-1|NA
TGTGCCAGCAGCTTTCCAGGGTTAGGCAATCAGCCCCAGCATTTT
CASSFPGLGNQPQHF
>NA|TRBJ2-5|TRBV5-6|TRBD1
TGTGCCAGCAGCTTGTATACAGGGGGCTTGTGGGAGCAGTACTTC
CASSLYTGGLWEQYF
>NA|TRBJ1-1|TRBV5-1|TRBD1
TGCGCCAGCAGCTCAGGACAGGGCCCGAACACTGAGGCTTTCTTT
CASSSGQGPNTEAFF
>few|TRBJ1-3|TRBV5-1|NA
TGCGCCAGCAGCTTGAAGGGAGAACCTGGAAACACCATATATTTT
CASSLKGEPGNTIYF
>NA|TRBJ2-7|TRBV7-9|NA
TGTTCCAGCAGCCAAACAGGCTACGAGCAGTACTTC
CSSSQTGYEQYF
>NA|TRBJ1-2|TRBV4-1|NA
TGCGCCAGCAGCCAAGTTCTTGCGGGTCGATTCTATGGCTACACCTTC
CASSQVLAGRFYGYTF
>NA|TRBJ2-2|TRBV5-1|TRBD1
TGCGCCAGCAGCTTGACAGGGGCTAGCACCGGGGAGCTGTTTTTT
CASSLTGASTGELFF
>NA|TRBJ2-7|TRBV28|NA
TGTGCCAGCTGTAGTGGGCAGACCTACGAGCAGTACTTC
CASCSGQTYEQYF
>once|TRBJ1-2|TRBV4-3|NA
TGCGCCAGCAGCCAAGGGGCCAGCTCACCGGCCTATGGCTACACCTTC
CASSQGASSPAYGYTF
>NA|TRBJ1-3|TRBV7-6|NA
TGTGCCAGCAGCTTAAGAACGGCCGGCGGATTGGCTGGAAACACCATATATTTT
CASSLRTAGGLAGNTIYF
>NA|TRBJ2-6|TRBV9|TRBD1
TGTGCCAGCAGCGGATCGACAGGGGCTGGGGCCAACGTCCTGACTTTC
CASSGSTGAGANVLTF
>NA|TRBJ2-1|TRBV28|TRBD2
TGTGCCAGCAGCATACTAGCGGGAGGCGGCAATGAGCAGTTCTTC
CASSILAGGGNEQFF
>NA|TRBJ1-2|TRBV6-1|NA
TGTGCCAGCAGTGAAGGCGGACAGAACCTGGACTACACCTTC
CASSEGGQNLDYTF
>NA|TRBJ2-3|TRBV4-1|TRBD2
TGCGCCAGCAGCCAAGAGACCGGGAGGGTCACAGATACGCAGTATTTT
CASSQETGRVTDTQYF
>NA|TRBJ2-1|TRBV20-1|NA
TGCAGTGCTAGACCCTACCTTGAGCAGTTCTTC
CSARPYLEQFF
>few|TRBJ1-1|TRBV5-1|TRBD1
TGCGCCAGCAGCTTGGCCCTCCGGGACAGGCGAAGCGGGGACATGAACACTGAAGCTTTCTTT
CASSLALRDRRSGDMNTEAFF
>NA|TRBJ2-1|TRBV4-3|TRBD2
TGCGCCAGCAGCCAAGACGCCGGGACTAGCGGGAGACCGAATGAGCAGTTCTTC
CASSQDAGTSGRPNEQFF
>NA|TRBJ2-5|TRBV6-6|TRBD1
TGTGCCAGCAGCCCTCGGGACAGGGGCAAAGAGACCCAGTACTTC
CASSPRDRGKETQYF
>NA|TRBJ2-2|TRBV9|TRBD1
TGTGCCAGCAGCGGGGGAGGGACAGGGGGCCCCGGGGAGCTGTTTTTT
CASSGGGTGGPGELFF
>NA|TRBJ1-2|TRBV10-3|NA
TGTGCCATCAGTGAGGACTCCCTGGATGGCTACACCTTC
CAISEDSLDGYTF
>few|TRBJ1-1|TRBV19|NA
TGTGCCAGTAGTAATCAGGGGACGAACACTGAAGCTTTCTTT
CASSNQGTNTEAFF
>NA|TRBJ1-1|TRBV30|NA
TGTGCCTGGAGGGCCAGGGGTGAAGCTTTCTTT
CAWRARGEAFF
>NA|TRBJ2-7|TRBV7-8|NA
TGTGCCAGCAGCTCCACGGGCAGGGGTTACGGAGAGCAGTACTTC
CASSSTGRGYGEQYF
>NA|TRBJ2-1|TRBV9|NA
TGTGCCAGCAGCCCGCCCCCGGCCTACAATGAGCAGTTCTTC
CASSPPPAYNEQFF
>NA|TRBJ2-3|TRBV30|NA
TGTGCCGCCTCATTGGGTCGACTGGATACGCAGTATTTT
CAASLGRLDTQYF
>NA|TRBJ2-7|TRBV2|TRBD1
TGTGCCAGCAGCAGGGACAGGGTAGAGTACGAGCAGTACTTC
CASSRDRVEYEQYF
>NA|TRBJ2-3|TRBV6-1|NA
TGTGCCAGCAGCCGAAGTCGGGATACGCAGTATTTT
CASSRSRDTQYF
>NA|TRBJ1-1|TRBV2|NA
TGTGCCAGCAGCGACACAGACACTGAAGCTTTCTTT
CASSDTDTEAFF
>few|TRBJ1-4|TRBV5-6|TRBD1
TGTGCCAGCAGCCTAAGGGGGCGCGGTGAAAAACTGTTTTTT
CASSLRGRGEKLFF
>NA|TRBJ1-4|TRBV10-3|TRBD1
TGTGCCATCAGTGTCTCCCGGGACAGAGATGAAAAACTGTTTTTT
CAISVSRDRDEKLFF
>NA|TRBJ2-3|TRBV5-4|TRBD2
TGTGCCAGCCCATCTTTGCGGGAGGTGACAGATACGCAGTATTTT
CASPSLREVTDTQYF
>NA|TRBJ2-2|TRBV18|TRBD2
TGTGCCAGCTCACCCCTGGTGGGGCTAGCGGGAGACACCGGGGAGCTGTTTTTT
CASSPLVGLAGDTGELFF
>NA|TRBJ2-7|TRBV18|TRBD2
TGTGCCAGCTCACTGGGACTAGCGGAAACCTACGAGCAGTACTTC
CASSLGLAETYEQYF
>NA|TRBJ2-2|TRBV7-3|NA
TGTGCCAGCAGTCCTCTTCGGACCGGGGAGCTGTTTTTT
CASSPLRTGELFF
>NA|TRBJ2-3|TRBV6-1|TRBD1
TGTGCCAGCAGTGAACCCGGACAGGGGGCAAATACGCAGTATTTT
CASSEPGQGANTQYF
>NA|TRBJ1-5|TRBV15|TRBD1
TGTGCCACCAGCAGAACCGCGGACAGGGGGCGAGGGGCCCAGCCCCAGCATTTT
CATSRTADRGRGAQPQHF
>few|TRBJ1-2|TRBV6-5|NA
TGTGCCAGCAGTTACGGTGGAGGGGCCTATGGCTACACCTTC
CASSYGGGAYGYTF
>NA|TRBJ2-7|TRBV25-1|TRBD2
TGTGCCAGCAGTGAATATGAGACTAGCGGCTCCTACGAGCAGTACTTC
CASSEYETSGSYEQYF
>NA|TRBJ2-1|TRBV6-6|NA
TGTGCCAGCAGTTACCAAAGGGGCAGAAACAATGAGCAGTTCTTC
CASSYQRGRNNEQFF
>few|TRBJ1-4|TRBV7-8|NA
TGTGCCAGCAGCTTAAGGGCGCAGGGTAATGAAAAACTGTTTTTT
CASSLRAQGNEKLFF
>NA|TRBJ2-1|TRBV5-1|NA
TGCGCCAGCAGCTTAGGCGCGTCGTTGACCGGGAACAATGAGCAGTTCTTC
CASSLGASLTGNNEQFF
>NA|TRBJ2-1|TRBV5-1|TRBD2
TGCGCCAGCAGCTTGGGACTAGCGGTCCCCAATGAGCAGTTCTTC
CASSLGLAVPNEQFF
>NA|TRBJ2-2|TRBV5-6|NA
TGTGCCAGCAGCCTTTTAACCGGGGAGCTGTTTTTT
CASSLLTGELFF
>few|TRBJ2-5|TRBV11-2|NA
TGTGCCAGCAGCCGCGGGGTGCAAGAGACCCAGTACTTC
CASSRGVQETQYF
>NA|TRBJ1-2|TRBV15|NA
TGTGCCACCAGCGGACGGACAGAAGAATATGGCTACACCTTC
CATSGRTEEYGYTF
>NA|TRBJ1-6|TRBV27|NA
TGTGCCAGCAGTTTAACAGGGAAGGATTCACCCCTCCACTTT
CASSLTGKDSPLHF
>NA|TRBJ1-5|TRBV28|NA
TGTGCCAGCAGTCTTGGTGGGGCCTCCGTGAAGCCCCAGCATTTT
CASSLGGASVKPQHF
>NA|TRBJ1-1|TRBV13|NA
TGTGCCAGCAGCTTAACTGGGGGGGGCACTGAAGCTTTCTTT
CASSLTGGGTEAFF
>NA|TRBJ1-2|TRBV5-4|NA
TGTGCCAGCAGTCATGGGGGGGGTAGCGGCTACACCTTC
CASSHGGGSGYTF
>NA|TRBJ2-1|TRBV7-2|TRBD2
TGTGCCAGCAGCTTAAATGGACTAGCTCACAATGAGCAGTTCTTC
CASSLNGLAHNEQFF
>few|TRBJ2-7|TRBV18|TRBD1
TGTGCCAGCTCACCCCCAACAGGGGGCATAGACGAGCAGTACTTC
CASSPPTGGIDEQYF